Given below is one TCR beta chain in context. This specimen belongs to a study of Graves' ophthalmopathy and Graves' hyperthyroidism. The CDR3 has 11 amino acids. Germline lookup yields CDR1 SGHTA and CDR2 FQGNSA. V lost 5 bases, J lost 15 bases, and 4 bases stayed unmatched. Investigators amplified TCR beta CDR3 regions from RNA transcripts. HTBI primers served in a first-round RT-PCR, which a second-round multiplex PCR followed. A single record per CDR3 protein comes from TCRdb applying MiXCR to the multiplex PCR reads. The table lists some 1.1 million distinct CDR3 sequences, approximately 35% of them singletons.

The chain links TRBV7-2 to TRBJ2-2; 9 bases match TRBD1. Sequencing was done on a sample of peripheral blood or thyroid tissue (not recorded which). The TCR originated in an adult man with Graves' hyperthyroidism. CDR3 protein: CASSPGDRVFF. CDR3 nucleotides: TGTGCCAGCAGCCCAGGGGACAGGGTGTTTTTT.